The T cell receptor beta chain under discussion was sequenced for a study of Graves' ophthalmopathy and Graves' hyperthyroidism. Study-wide results and limits: Blood also held most thyroid clonotypes expanded above 0.001 frequency.

On this clonotype itself: What it binds is unknown.

For repertoire sequencing, the TCR beta CDR3 regions were amplified from RNA transcripts. In the first round, RT-PCR was carried out with HTBI primers, and a multiplex PCR formed the second round. TCRdb itself ran the multiplex PCR reads through MiXCR, one entry per CDR3 protein. The profile shows over a million distinct CDR3 sequences, 35% to 40% of them singletons. V was clipped by 3 bases and J by 2 bases, with 11 bases between them. The CDR3 extends over 14 amino acids. In germline, CDR1 is SGHAT, CDR2 FQNNGV. This chain connects TRBV11-2 to TRBJ2-7; either TRBD1 or TRBD2 may fit D (5 bases each). Source material: peripheral blood or thyroid tissue (not recorded which). The clonotype comes from an adult man with Graves' hyperthyroidism. In DNA, the CDR3 is TGTGCCAGCAGCTTTGGGACGGCTCCCTACGAGCAGTACTTC. It yields the protein CASSFGTAPYEQYF.